Included here is one T cell receptor beta chain sequence, with context. Its antigen is not known. This sample is drawn from a study of shared clonotypes between healthy human individuals. Study-wide context: Aged between 18 and 49, the donors were a couple of women and three men. Study-wide results and caveats: Sharing across four donors was highest in naive CD4 (roughly 5%) and lowest in memory CD8 (roughly 0.4%).

The CDR3 length is 15 residues. Germline V gene lookup returns CDR1 SGHNT and CDR2 YYREEE (reference sequence). The V end lost 0 bases, the J end lost 4 bases, and 12 bases lay between the germline ends. The assay used deep level. Sequencing was performed with immunoSEQ multiplex PCR; in TCRdb, only in-frame clones are kept and a portion is missing. The data contain over a million clones, 75% to 85% of them singletons. The study separated CD4+ cells into CD45RA+ naive and CD45RA-negative memory subsets. The origin of this receptor is a man aged 18 to 30 in good health. Some clones in this sample may be carry-over from other donors' samples. The chain carries TRBV5-4 and TRBJ2-3; no reliable D call. The sequenced sample was memory CD4+ T cells from PBMCs. The subset denotes: CD45RA-negative fraction. The CDR3 sequence: CASSLVRAQADTQYF. CDR3 bases: TGTGCCAGCAGCTTGGTGAGAGCTCAGGCAGATACGCAGTATTTT. Full variable domain (missing parts from reference TRBV5-4 and TRBJ2-3): ETGVTQSPTHLIKTRGQQVTLRCSSQSGHNTVSWYQQALGQGPQFIFQYYREEENGRGNFPPRFSGLQFPNYSSELNVNALELDDSALYLCASSLVRAQADTQYFGPGTRLTVL.